These 25 T cell receptor beta chains were sequenced from one sample in a study of siplizumab effects on memory and regulatory T cells. Here immunoSEQ multiplex PCR was the method, and the copy in TCRdb shows in-frame clones only, minus some. The sample includes around 72,000 clones, under 95% of them seen just once. The sequencing input was CD8+ T cells sorted from blood. The receptor set was obtained from a human donor in good health.

This clone was observed a handful of times. The gene calls are TRBV19 and TRBJ1-2; unclear D gene. Germline lookup yields CDR1 LNHDA and CDR2 SQIVND (reference sequence). The CDR3 sequence is 11 residues long. The ends were cut back, 6 bases at V and 1 base at J, with 3 bases in the middle. The CDR3 DNA follows: TGTGCCAGTAGCTTTAACTATGGCTACACCTTC. This encodes CASSFNYGYTF.

The CDR3, as DNA: TGCGCCAGCAGCTTGGGGACAGGGGGCGAAGGCTATGGCTACACCTTC. Amino acid sequence: CASSLGTGGEGYGYTF. The V and J genes are TRBV5-1 and TRBJ1-2; 11 bases agree with TRBD1. CDR1 is SGHRS and CDR2 is YFSETQ in the germline V gene. Losses at the gene ends were 0 bases for V and 4 bases for J; bases not matched to a gene: 5. This CDR3 region has 16 residues.

V and J are TRBV30 and TRBJ2-7; possibly TRBD2 for D (6 bases). This CDR3 contains 12 residues. The germline V gene encodes CDR1 GTSNPN and CDR2 SVGIG (reference sequence). Trimming stripped 3 bases from V and 1 base from J, with 7 bases between. This CDR3 reads CAWREGSYEQYF. CDR3 coding DNA: TGTGCCTGGAGGGAGGGTTCCTACGAGCAGTACTTC.

V usage is TRBV13 and J usage is TRBJ1-4; D is possibly TRBD1 (6 bases). Germline V lookup: CDR1 PRHDT, CDR2 FYEKMQ (reference sequence). Trimming took off 4 bases at V and 7 bases at J, with 16 bases between the two ends. The CDR3 has 15 amino acids. CDR3 coding DNA: TGTGCCAGCAGCTCCAGGGGTTCTGGTGGTGAAAAACTGTTTTTT. This encodes CASSSRGSGGEKLFF. Full variable domain (outside the CDR3, taken from reference TRBV13 and TRBJ1-4): AAGVIQSPRHLIKEKRETATLKCYPIPRHDTVYWYQQGPGQDPQFLISFYEKMQSDKGSIPDRFSAQQFSDYHSELNMSSLELGDSALYFCASSSRGSGGEKLFFGSGTQLSVL.

The V and J genes are TRBV6-5 and TRBJ2-3, with TRBD2 as a possible D gene (5 bases). With 8 bases removed from V and 1 base from J, the gap between germline ends came to 7 bases. Germline lookup yields CDR1 MNHEY and CDR2 SVGAGI. The CDR3 extends over 12 amino acids. CDR3 sequence reads: CASSAGTDTQYF. As DNA, the CDR3 is TGTGCCAGCTCAGCGGGCACAGATACGCAGTATTTT.

The CDR3 bases are TGTGCCAGTAGGTACGGGGCCGAGGCGCCCCAGCATTTT. It codes for CASRYGAEAPQHF. The rearrangement links TRBV19 to TRBJ1-5; possible D gene TRBD1, 5 bases. Germline V gene lookup returns CDR1 LNHDA and CDR2 SQIVND (reference sequence). CDR3 size: 13 residues. Trimming cost V 6 bases and J 9 bases, with 15 bases left between them.

The chain carries TRBV9 and TRBJ2-5; TRBD2 matches 7 bases. CDR3 length equals 14 residues. J was trimmed by 5 bases and V by 0 bases; bases with no gene match: 4. Germline V gives CDR1 SGDLS, CDR2 YYNGEE. The CDR3 nucleotides read TGTGCCAGCAGCGTAGGGACTAGTTATGAGACCCAGTACTTC. Translated: CASSVGTSYETQYF.

J is TRBJ1-1 and V is TRBV29-1; unclear D gene. Trimming took 3 bases from V and 8 from J, leaving 10 bases between them. Germline V gene sequence: CDR1 SQVTM, CDR2 ANQGSEA. This CDR3 contains 11 residues. The CDR3 loop reads CSVDGFQEAFF. The CDR3 DNA sequence: TGCAGCGTTGATGGTTTTCAGGAAGCTTTCTTT.

This rearrangement joins TRBV2 to TRBJ2-7; the D call may be TRBD1 or TRBD2 (5 bases each). Deletions cut 6 bases from V and 3 bases from J, with 15 bases between. Germline CDR1 SNHLY, CDR2 FYNNEI. The CDR3 extends over 14 amino acids. The CDR3 coding sequence is TGTGCCAGCAGGGGGATTGAGGGGATCTACGAGCAGTACTTC. Translation: CASRGIEGIYEQYF. The full variable domain, rest sourced from reference TRBV2 and TRBJ2-7, is EPEVTQTPSHQVTQMGQEVILRCVPISNHLYFYWYRQILGQKVEFLVSFYNNEISEKSEIFDDQFSVERPDGSNFTLKIRSTKLEDSAMYFCASRGIEGIYEQYFGPGTRLTVT.

The CDR3 bases are TGTGCCAGCAGCACGATCAGGGGAACACGCTACACCTTC. Translation: CASSTIRGTRYTF. This chain joins TRBV6-1 and TRBJ1-2; TRBD1 might be the D (6 bases). Germline CDR1 and CDR2: MNHNS and SASEGT. The CDR3 has 13 residues. V gave up 6 bases and J gave up 9 bases, with 17 bases separating them.

Of note for this clone: One end of the junction varies from germline; a read error may be responsible. V is TRBV5-5 and J is TRBJ1-2; D uncertain. This CDR3 is built from 11 residues. Germline CDR1 and CDR2: SGHKS and YYEKEE (reference sequence). This chain's CDR3 is CASSLSFPWSF. DNA of the CDR3: TGTGCCAGCAGCTTGTCTTTCCCCTGGAGCTTC.

V and J are TRBV4-1 and TRBJ2-5, with 10 bases lining up with TRBD2. V was clipped by 5 bases and J by 0 bases; unmatched bases: 3. CDR3 length equals 15 residues. Germline V gene sequence: CDR1 MGHRA, CDR2 YSYEKL. The DNA of the CDR3 is TGCGCCAGCAGCGGACTAGCGGATTACCAAGAGACCCAGTACTTC. Amino acid sequence: CASSGLADYQETQYF.

CDR3 region: CATTDRGAGTEAFF. CDR3 in DNA: TGTGCCACCACCGACAGGGGGGCGGGCACTGAAGCTTTCTTT. The chain links TRBV15 to TRBJ1-1; TRBD1 agrees at 9 bases. CDR1 LNHNV and CDR2 YYDKDF come from the germline V gene (reference sequence). V was clipped by 7 bases and J by 4 bases; unmatched bases: 7. This CDR3 has 14 residues.

On this clone itself: Within the sample, other DNA sequences also encode this same CDR3. The chain couples TRBV27 to TRBJ2-7, with D possibly being TRBD1 or TRBD2 (5 bases each). CDR3 length equals 13 residues. Trimming shortened V by 4 bases and J by 1 base, and 8 bases separated the two germline ends. Germline V gives CDR1 MNHEY, CDR2 SMNVEV (reference sequence). The CDR3 nucleotides read TGTGCCAGCAGTTGGGACGGTTCCTACGAGCAGTACTTC. Its protein product is CASSWDGSYEQYF.

This chain uses TRBV5-4 with TRBJ2-1, with 9 bases identical to TRBD2. Trimming removed 1 base from V and 10 bases from J; junction bases left unmatched: 6. Per germline, CDR1 SGHNT and CDR2 YYREEE (reference sequence). CDR3 length equals 14 residues. CDR3 DNA sequence: TGTGCCAGCAGCTTGATGCTAGCGGGAAACGAGCAGTTCTTC. Translating it yields CASSLMLAGNEQFF.

The V call is TRBV6-6, the J call TRBJ1-3; maybe TRBD1 (6 bases). The germline gives CDR1 MNHNY, CDR2 SVGAGI (reference sequence). Trimming removed 7 bases at V and 3 bases at J, with 16 bases between. CDR3 length: 15 amino acids. The CDR3 DNA reads TGTGCCAGCATAACGGACAGCTCGTTTGGAAACACCATATATTTT. Translating it yields CASITDSSFGNTIYF.

The chain is built from TRBV27 and TRBJ1-5; 7 positions agree with TRBD1. The junction had 2 bases not matched to a gene; V was cut back by 4 bases and J by 5 bases. CDR1 is MNHEY, CDR2 SMNVEV, per germline (reference sequence). CDR3 size: 13 residues. CDR3 in amino acids: CASSSTGDQPQHF. The CDR3 DNA reads TGTGCCAGCAGTTCAACAGGGGATCAGCCCCAGCATTTT.

The chain carries TRBV19 and TRBJ2-7, with 9 bases lining up with TRBD2. Unmatched junction bases numbered 5, after V lost 6 bases and J lost 2 bases. The germline gives CDR1 LNHDA, CDR2 SQIVND (reference sequence). CDR3 length: 14 residues. CDR3 coding DNA: TGTGCCAGTAGCTTTAGCGGGGGCCCCTACGAGCAGTACTTC. Translated, it gives CASSFSGGPYEQYF.

V is TRBV19 and J is TRBJ1-2, with D possibly matching TRBD1 (5 bases). V was clipped by 0 bases and J by 6 bases, with 14 bases between them. CDR1 and CDR2 (germline): LNHDA, SQIVND (reference sequence). There are 15 residues in the CDR3. In DNA form, the CDR3 reads TGTGCCAGTAGTATAGATCGATGGCAGGGAGATGGCTACACCTTC. This gives the protein CASSIDRWQGDGYTF.

The DNA of the CDR3 is TGTGCCAGCTCACCACCCCTAGCGGGGGCCACAGATACGCAGTATTTT. Residues: CASSPPLAGATDTQYF. V and J are TRBV18 and TRBJ2-3; 10 bases line up with TRBD2. CDR1 KGHSH and CDR2 LQKENI come from the germline V gene. The CDR3 totals 16 residues. The V gene end was trimmed by 0 bases and the J gene end by 2 bases; junction bases not matched to a gene: 2.

V gene TRBV10-1 combines with J gene TRBJ2-7; 9 nucleotides match TRBD1. After removal of 5 bases from V and 7 bases from J, the junction contained 6 bases not matched to a gene. This CDR3 is built from 13 residues. Germline V gene lookup returns CDR1 WNHNN and CDR2 SYGVQD (reference sequence). CDR3 protein: CASSTGGFGEQYF. CDR3 coding DNA: TGCGCCAGCAGTACAGGGGGCTTTGGAGAGCAGTACTTC.

The chain has TRBV19 and TRBJ2-2, with D possibly being TRBD2 (6 bases). V gave up 2 bases and J gave up 4 bases, with 11 bases separating them. CDR3 size: 15 residues. Germline assignment: CDR1 LNHDA and CDR2 SQIVND (reference sequence). CDR3 protein: CASSIWAGITGELFF. CDR3 bases: TGTGCCAGTAGTATATGGGCGGGGATCACCGGGGAGCTGTTTTTT.

This clone was observed once. The chain joins TRBV5-6 to TRBJ2-7; possibly TRBD1 for D (5 bases). Germline V CDR1 and CDR2: SGHDT, YYEEEE. The CDR3 contains 15 residues. V was cut by 4 bases and J by 2 bases, with 16 bases left in between. The CDR3 protein is CASSGKRQLTYEQYF. In DNA, the CDR3 is TGTGCCAGCAGCGGGAAAAGACAGCTAACCTACGAGCAGTACTTC.

J is TRBJ2-7 and V is TRBV10-2; D is unclear. Trimming took 5 bases from V and 3 from J, leaving 5 bases between them. The V gene's germline CDR1 is WSHSY and CDR2 SAAADI. The CDR3 loop spans 11 amino acids. CDR3 amino acids: CASSNYYEQYF. CDR3 nucleotides: TGCGCCAGCAGTAATTACTACGAGCAGTACTTC.

The V call is TRBV9, the J call TRBJ1-1, with no clear D. V was pared by 3 bases and J by 1 base, with 4 bases between. CDR1 and CDR2 (germline): SGDLS, YYNGEE. The CDR3 runs to 12 residues. The CDR3: CASSGSNTEAFF. CDR3 bases: TGTGCCAGCAGCGGGTCGAACACTGAAGCTTTCTTT.